These 22 T cell receptor beta chains originate from one sample sequenced in a study of T cell responses to AZD1222 COVID-19 vaccine. Assay used: immunoSEQ multiplex PCR; TCRdb lists only in-frame clones, some missing. The table shows under 150,000 clones, with 80% to 95% occurring only once. The sequencing here drew on peripheral blood, taken 28 days after the second AZD1222 dose. The receptors were gathered from an adult who received the AZD1222 COVID-19 vaccine.

This clone occurred a few times. The genes are TRBV2 and TRBJ2-5; no firm D call. In germline, CDR1 is SNHLY, CDR2 FYNNEI. Trimming stripped 6 bases from V and 4 bases from J, with 21 bases between. The CDR3 is made up of 16 amino acids. CDR3 in amino acids: CASSADGSYSGETQYF. CDR3 bases: TGTGCCAGCAGCGCAGACGGATCCTATTCAGGAGAGACCCAGTACTTC.

This rearrangement joins TRBV19 to TRBJ2-1; D might be TRBD2 (6 bases). The CDR3 extends over 15 amino acids. The V end was cut by 3 bases, the J end by 6 bases, with 15 bases between. The V gene's germline CDR1 is LNHDA and CDR2 SQIVND (reference sequence). This chain's CDR3 is CASSITGTSGNEQFF. CDR3 in DNA: TGTGCCAGTAGTATTACTGGGACTTCAGGCAATGAGCAGTTCTTC.

The chain uses TRBV25-1 and TRBJ1-6; D is possibly TRBD1 (5 bases). CDR1 and CDR2 (germline): MGHDK, SYGVNS. The CDR3 totals 17 residues. V was cut by 1 base and J by 10 bases, with 20 bases left in between. The CDR3 here is CASSEFGARPLGSPLHF. The CDR3 nucleotides read TGTGCCAGCAGTGAATTTGGGGCAAGGCCCTTGGGGTCACCCCTCCACTTT.

The rearrangement links TRBV7-2 to TRBJ1-3, with unresolved D. V was shortened by 7 bases and J by 0 bases, with 7 bases between the two germline ends. This CDR3 is built from 13 residues. The germline CDR1 and CDR2 sequences are SGHTA and FQGNSA. CDR3 residues: CASMGVSGNTIYF. CDR3 DNA sequence: TGTGCCAGCATGGGAGTCTCTGGAAACACCATATATTTT. Supplemented by reference TRBV7-2 and TRBJ1-3, the full variable domain reads GAGVSQSPSNKVTEKGKDVELRCDPISGHTALYWYRQSLGQGLEFLIYFQGNSAPDKSGLPSDRFSAERTGGSVSTLTIQRTQQEDSAVYLCASMGVSGNTIYFGEGSWLTVV.

This clone was picked up one time. The rearrangement uses TRBV18 and TRBJ1-1; the D is unclear. The CDR3 runs 18 residues. Germline values: CDR1 KGHSH, CDR2 LQKENI. The V end was cut by 0 bases, the J end by 0 bases, with 17 bases between. This chain's CDR3 is CASSPPRTREYMNTEAFF. The DNA of the CDR3 is TGTGCCAGCTCACCACCTAGGACCCGTGAGTATATGAACACTGAAGCTTTCTTT.

The V gene is TRBV25-1, the J gene TRBJ2-3, with D maybe TRBD1 (5 bases). Trimming cost V 8 bases and J 6 bases, with 15 bases left between them. CDR3 length: 13 residues. Per germline, CDR1 MGHDK and CDR2 SYGVNS. The CDR3 DNA reads TGTGCCAGCCGAAGACAGCCAGATGATACGCAGTATTTT. Translating gives CASRRQPDDTQYF.

The chain couples TRBV6-5 to TRBJ1-6; TRBD1 might be the D (6 bases). V was trimmed by 2 bases and J by 7 bases, leaving 12 bases between them. From germline, CDR1 is MNHEY and CDR2 SVGAGI. The CDR3 covers 15 residues. For the CDR3, the DNA is TGTGCCAGCAGTTACGCGGGGGGCAGGAATTCACCCCTCCACTTT. It specifies CASSYAGGRNSPLHF.

The chain is built from TRBV15 and TRBJ1-1; a possible D gene is TRBD1 (6 bases). CDR1 LNHNV and CDR2 YYDKDF come from the germline V gene (reference sequence). Trimming stripped 0 bases from V and 11 bases from J, with 13 bases between. The CDR3 is 13 residues long. The CDR3 DNA sequence: TGTGCCACCAGCAGAGATCTGGGGGGCTTCGCTTTCTTT. It specifies CATSRDLGGFAFF.

The chain has TRBV28 and TRBJ1-5, with a tentative D call TRBD1 (5 bases). Trimming shortened V by 6 bases and J by 0 bases, and 21 bases separated the two germline ends. Germline V gene data show CDR1 as MDHEN and CDR2 as SYDVKM. The CDR3 runs to 18 residues. CDR3 sequence: CASSHWGGLRSSNQPQHF. Written as DNA, the CDR3 is TGTGCCAGCAGCCACTGGGGGGGACTGAGATCTAGCAATCAGCCCCAGCATTTT. Drawing the rest from reference TRBV28 and TRBJ1-5, the complete variable domain is DVKVTQSSRYLVKRTGEKVFLECVQDMDHENMFWYRQDPGLGLRLIYFSYDVKMKEKGDIPEGYSVSREKKERFSLILESASTNQTSMYLCASSHWGGLRSSNQPQHFGDGTRLSIL.

This clone has only a few counts. The chain is built from TRBV7-9 and TRBJ2-7, with D perhaps matching TRBD2 (5 bases). The CDR3 extends over 13 amino acids. V lost 3 bases, J lost 4 bases, and 10 bases lay in between. Germline V gene sequence: CDR1 SEHNR, CDR2 FQNEAQ (reference sequence). The DNA of the CDR3 is TGTGCCAGCAGCTTTCCCGGGAAGTACGAGCAGTACTTC. It specifies CASSFPGKYEQYF. The variable domain in full, with the rest retrieved from reference TRBV7-9 and TRBJ2-7, is DTGVSQNPRHKITKRGQNVTFRCDPISEHNRLYWYRQTLGQGPEFLTYFQNEAQLEKSRLLSDRFSAERPKGSFSTLEIQRTEQGDSAMYLCASSFPGKYEQYFGPGTRLTVT.

This sequence joins TRBV28 and TRBJ2-5; 8 nucleotides match TRBD2. CDR1 and CDR2 (germline): MDHEN, SYDVKM. This CDR3 region has 15 residues. Trimming removed 3 bases from V and 4 bases from J; junction bases left unmatched: 7. CDR3 DNA: TGTGCCAGCAGTTTCTTTGGGCTAGCGGGAGAGACCCAGTACTTC. As protein: CASSFFGLAGETQYF.

This chain links TRBV28 with TRBJ1-5; TRBD1 is a possible D gene (6 bases). V dropped 6 bases and J dropped 1 base, with 13 bases sitting between them. The germline V gene encodes CDR1 MDHEN and CDR2 SYDVKM. This CDR3 is 15 amino acids long. The CDR3 DNA is TGTGCCAGCAGCGAAGGGGGGGAGAGCAATCAGCCCCAGCATTTT. Its protein is CASSEGGESNQPQHF.

CDR3 DNA: TGTGCCATCAGTGAGGGGGAGGTCCTGCGGTATGGCTACACCTTC. It codes for CAISEGEVLRYGYTF. The rearrangement links TRBV10-3 to TRBJ1-2; D ambiguous. Trimming took off 2 bases at V and 5 bases at J, with 15 bases between the two ends. Germline V gives CDR1 ENHRY, CDR2 SYGVKD. The length of the CDR3 is 15 residues.

The chain has TRBV4-1 and TRBJ1-1; unclear D gene. V shed 0 bases and J shed 1 base, with 12 bases lying between them. CDR1 and CDR2 from the germline V gene are MGHRA and YSYEKL. The length of the CDR3 is 16 residues. CDR3 loop: CASSQEEGRRNTEAFF. The CDR3 coding sequence is TGCGCCAGCAGCCAAGAAGAGGGCAGGAGGAACACTGAAGCTTTCTTT.

This chain joins TRBV19 and TRBJ1-4; tentative D call: TRBD1 (5 bases). The CDR3 runs to 11 residues. Trimming took 4 bases from V and 10 from J, leaving 7 bases between them. Germline V gives CDR1 LNHDA, CDR2 SQIVND (reference sequence). The CDR3 DNA follows: TGTGCCAGTAGTAAAAGGGGAAAACTGTTTTTT. Translating it yields CASSKRGKLFF.

This CDR3 is CASSQLYEQYF. In DNA form, the CDR3 reads TGTGCCAGCTCGCAACTGTACGAGCAGTACTTC. The V call is TRBV18, the J call TRBJ2-7; no clear D gene. The CDR3 consists of 11 residues. V was cut by 6 bases and J by 4 bases, with 7 bases left in between. The V gene's germline CDR1 is KGHSH and CDR2 LQKENI.

In this sample, this clone turned up once. The chain combines TRBV9 with TRBJ1-1; D unresolved. V was trimmed by 3 bases and J by 4 bases, leaving 10 bases between them. There are 13 residues in the CDR3. Germline-derived CDR1 and CDR2 are SGDLS and YYNGEE. The chain's CDR3 is CASSEEDGTEAFF. CDR3 DNA: TGTGCCAGCAGCGAAGAAGATGGCACTGAAGCTTTCTTT.

This chain joins TRBV7-6 and TRBJ2-5; 7 nucleotides align to TRBD2. In germline, CDR1 is SGHVS, CDR2 FNYEAQ. V was clipped by 2 bases and J by 5 bases; unmatched bases: 14. The length of the CDR3 is 17 residues. DNA of the CDR3: TGTGCCAGCAGCTTATCAGTCCCGCGGATGGGGGGGGAGACCCAGTACTTC. Amino acid sequence: CASSLSVPRMGGETQYF.

The chain links TRBV7-2 to TRBJ2-3; 9 bases agree with TRBD2. CDR1 and CDR2 from the germline V gene are SGHTA and FQGNSA. The CDR3 contains 15 residues. Trimming cost V 6 bases and J 6 bases; bases outside gene matches: 10. CDR3 region: CASRDSGSRLDTQYF. In DNA form, the CDR3 reads TGTGCCAGCAGAGATAGCGGGAGTCGGTTGGATACGCAGTATTTT.

The chain combines TRBV19 with TRBJ1-3; D not resolved. CDR1 and CDR2 (germline): LNHDA, SQIVND (reference sequence). The length of the CDR3 is 14 residues. V lost 4 bases to trimming and J lost 2 bases, with 9 bases between them. The CDR3 is CASSTMATGNTIYF. The CDR3 region has the DNA TGTGCCAGTAGTACCATGGCGACTGGAAACACCATATATTTT.

The CDR3: CATSDFPSPRSYNEQFF. The CDR3 coding sequence is TGTGCCACCAGTGATTTCCCTAGCCCGAGGTCCTACAATGAGCAGTTCTTC. The chain combines TRBV24-1 with TRBJ2-1; maybe TRBD2 (5 bases). Germline V CDR1 and CDR2: KGHDR, SFDVKD. The CDR3 extends over 17 amino acids. V lost 1 base, J lost 1 base, and 13 bases lay in between.

The chain uses TRBV19 and TRBJ1-2; D may be TRBD1 (6 bases). This CDR3 is built from 15 residues. Looked up from germline, CDR1 is LNHDA and CDR2 is SQIVND (reference sequence). V lost 0 bases and J 7 bases, leaving 15 bases between the germline ends. The CDR3 protein is CASSIDEGGIRGYTF. CDR3 sequence (DNA): TGTGCCAGTAGTATAGATGAAGGGGGAATACGTGGCTACACCTTC.